This T cell receptor (beta chain) was sequenced during a study of shared clonotypes between healthy human individuals. Sequencing was performed with immunoSEQ multiplex PCR; in TCRdb, only in-frame clones are kept and a portion is missing. This sample has fewer than 650,000 clones, with 60% to 85% found just once. Trimming shortened V by 5 bases and J by 5 bases, and 27 bases separated the two germline ends. CDR1 and CDR2 from the germline V gene are SGHTA and FQGNSA. This CDR3 is built from 18 residues. The chain recombines TRBV7-2 with TRBJ1-1; D is possibly TRBD1 (6 bases). Sequencing was carried out using PBMCs. The TCR was taken from a woman in her thirties or forties in good health. Some clones in this sample may be carry-over from other donors' samples. The CDR3 region has the DNA TGTGCCAGCAGCCCCGACAGGATCGGTATGGGGACGGGGACTGAAGCTTTCTTT. The encoded protein is CASSPDRIGMGTGTEAFF.